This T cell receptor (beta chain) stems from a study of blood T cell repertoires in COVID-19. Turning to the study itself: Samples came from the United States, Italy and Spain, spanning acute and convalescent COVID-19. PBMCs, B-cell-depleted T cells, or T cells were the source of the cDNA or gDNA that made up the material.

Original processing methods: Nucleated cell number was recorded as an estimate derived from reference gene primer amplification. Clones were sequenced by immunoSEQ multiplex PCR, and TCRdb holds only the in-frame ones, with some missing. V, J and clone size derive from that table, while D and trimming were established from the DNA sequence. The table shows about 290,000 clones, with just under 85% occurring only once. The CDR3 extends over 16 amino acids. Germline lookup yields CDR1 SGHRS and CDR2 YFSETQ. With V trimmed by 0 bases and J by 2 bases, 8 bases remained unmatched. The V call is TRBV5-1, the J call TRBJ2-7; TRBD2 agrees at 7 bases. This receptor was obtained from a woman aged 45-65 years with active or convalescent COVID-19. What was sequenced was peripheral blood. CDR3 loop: CASSLGAGFSPYEQYF. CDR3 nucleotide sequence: TGCGCCAGCAGCTTGGGAGCGGGATTTAGTCCCTACGAGCAGTACTTC.